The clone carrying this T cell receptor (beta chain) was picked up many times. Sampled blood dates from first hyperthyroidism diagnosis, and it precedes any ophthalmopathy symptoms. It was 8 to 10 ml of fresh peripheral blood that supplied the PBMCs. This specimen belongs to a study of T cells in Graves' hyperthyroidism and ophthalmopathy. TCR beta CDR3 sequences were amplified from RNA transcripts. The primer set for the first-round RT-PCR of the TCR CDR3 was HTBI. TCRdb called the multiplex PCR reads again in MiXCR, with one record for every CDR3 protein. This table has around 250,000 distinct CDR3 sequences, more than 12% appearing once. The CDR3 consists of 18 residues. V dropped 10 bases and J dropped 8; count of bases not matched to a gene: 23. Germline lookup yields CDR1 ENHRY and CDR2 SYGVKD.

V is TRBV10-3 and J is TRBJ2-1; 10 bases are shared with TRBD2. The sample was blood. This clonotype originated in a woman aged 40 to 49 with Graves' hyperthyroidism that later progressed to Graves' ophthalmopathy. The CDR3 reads CATGGLAGAGGSFDEQFF. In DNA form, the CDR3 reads TGTGCCACCGGAGGGCTAGCGGGGGCCGGAGGTTCTTTCGATGAGCAGTTCTTC.